This T cell receptor beta chain was sequenced for a study of somatic mutations in cytotoxic T cells in rheumatoid arthritis. Germline V CDR1 and CDR2: SEHNR, FQNEAQ (reference sequence). Trimming shortened V by 11 bases and J by 0 bases, and 14 bases separated the two germline ends. The CDR3 is made up of 13 amino acids. Method: immunoSEQ multiplex PCR; TCRdb's copy keeps in-frame clones and lacks some. Here the sample spans some 20,000 clones, over 75% being singletons. Turning to this clone: Its antigen remains unidentified.

Positively selected by magnetic beads, CD4+ and CD8+ cells were purity-checked by flow cytometry. Study-level results: In rheumatoid arthritis patients, unlike healthy controls, CD8+ clonality rose with age.

This receptor was taken from an adult with rheumatoid arthritis. The chain has TRBV7-9 and TRBJ2-7; tentative D call: TRBD2 (7 bases). The sequencing sample was made of CD8+ T cells sorted from blood. The DNA of the CDR3 is TGTGCCTCCGAGGGGGGGAGCTCCTACGAGCAGTACTTC. Encoded protein: CASEGGSSYEQYF. Combining the CDR3 with reference TRBV7-9 and TRBJ2-7 gives the whole variable domain DTGVSQNPRHKITKRGQNVTFRCDPISEHNRLYWYRQTLGQGPEFLTYFQNEAQLEKSRLLSDRFSAERPKGSFSTLEIQRTEQGDSAMYLCASEGGSSYEQYFGPGTRLTVT.